The entry below gives a single T cell receptor (beta chain) sequence along with its context. Its specificity is unknown. Uncontrolled infection, other autoimmune disease, pregnancy and lactation each barred patients from inclusion. Each diagnosis drew on symptoms, thyroxine, TRAb, thyroid ultrasound and orbital computed tomography findings. The CDR3 runs to 14 residues. Trimming removed 11 bases at V and 0 bases at J, with 14 bases between. The germline gives CDR1 MNHEY, CDR2 SVGAGI. These data are taken from a study of T cells in Graves' hyperthyroidism and ophthalmopathy. General study results and limits: Peripheral blood also featured most of the thyroid clonotypes expanded above 0.001.

The source material, RNA transcripts, was used to amplify TCR beta CDR3 regions. HTBI primers were the set used in a first-round RT-PCR of the TCR CDR3. A single record per CDR3 protein comes from TCRdb applying MiXCR to the multiplex PCR reads. Of 490,000 or so distinct CDR3 sequences in the sample, about 22% were seen once. The receptor was isolated from a woman in her 70s with Graves' ophthalmopathy. This chain joins TRBV6-5 and TRBJ2-1, with unresolved D. Sequencing was carried out using blood. In nucleotides, the CDR3 is TGTGCCGCATGTTGCAAGGGCTCCTACAATGAGCAGTTCTTC. Encoded protein: CAACCKGSYNEQFF.